This is a list of T cell receptor beta chains from one sample in a study of cytomegalovirus exposure and HLA in healthy donors. The protocol was immunoSEQ multiplex PCR, while the TCRdb copy is restricted to in-frame clones and leaves out a portion. Of 190,000 or so clones in the sample, approximately 83% were seen once. What was sequenced was PBMCs. The source is a woman aged 18-30 years in good health and CMV-seropositive. The CDR3 runs from the conserved cysteine through the conserved F or W. D genes are given only for firm matches. Some rows mark clone size as missing; the rest say once, few, many or name a class of expanded clone.

j_call	clone_size	d_call	v_call	cdr3_nt	cdr3_aa
TRBJ2-3	few	-	TRBV11-3	TGTGCCAGCAGCTTCAACAGCGATACGCAGTATTTT	CASSFNSDTQYF
TRBJ1-1	-	TRBD1	TRBV19	TGTGCCAGTAGTTCAGGGGGGCGGAACACTGAAGCTTTCTTT	CASSSGGRNTEAFF
TRBJ1-3	-	-	TRBV4-1	TGCGCCAGCAGCCCTGGAGAGCTTCACTCTGGAAACACCATATATTTT	CASSPGELHSGNTIYF
TRBJ2-5	-	-	TRBV6-1	TGCGCCGGGGGACAGCAAGAGACCCAGTACTTC	CAGGQQETQYF
TRBJ2-3	-	TRBD2	TRBV4-1	TGCGCCAGCAGCCAAGCCATAGCGGGTAGCACAGATACGCAGTATTTT	CASSQAIAGSTDTQYF
TRBJ2-3	-	-	TRBV25-1	TGTGCCAGCAGTGGACCCTTCCCCGCGGGTACGCAGTATTTT	CASSGPFPAGTQYF
TRBJ1-1	-	-	TRBV18	TGTGCCAGCTCGACAGTGAACACTGAAGCTTTCTTT	CASSTVNTEAFF
TRBJ1-1	-	-	TRBV11-2	TGTGCCAGCAGCAACCGACAGCCAAACACTGAAGCTTTCTTT	CASSNRQPNTEAFF
TRBJ2-7	-	-	TRBV29-1	TGCAGCGTCTCAACGGTGAGCTCCTACGAGCAGTACTTC	CSVSTVSSYEQYF
TRBJ2-1	few	-	TRBV4-1	TGCGCCAGCAGCCCGGGTGGTGGTGAGCAGTTCTTC	CASSPGGGEQFF
TRBJ2-1	-	-	TRBV11-3	TGTGCCAGCAGCTTAGGCGGGGAGCCCTCTGAGCAGTTCTTC	CASSLGGEPSEQFF
TRBJ2-1	-	TRBD2	TRBV11-2	TGTGCCAGCCTACCGGGAGCGGGGTTATACAATGAGCAGTTCTTC	CASLPGAGLYNEQFF